This passage covers 15 T cell receptor beta chains from one sample sequenced in a study of lymphopenia after photon versus proton radiotherapy. The data were produced by immunoSEQ multiplex PCR, yet TCRdb's version contains in-frame clones alone and is incomplete. The table includes 25,000 to 30,000 clones, 81% detected once. The source was peripheral blood, collected from a patient treated with photon-based radiotherapy. Receptors were obtained from a man aged 45-65 years with gastric cancer.

The chain employs TRBV6-4 and TRBJ2-3; 11 nucleotides match TRBD1. CDR3 length equals 15 residues. Germline V gives CDR1 MRHNA, CDR2 SNTAGT. V shed 3 bases, J shed 8 bases, and the junction held 7 bases outside the gene matches. CDR3 DNA: TGTGCCAGCAGTGAGGGGACAGGGGGAGTCTTTACGCAGTATTTT. Translating gives CASSEGTGGVFTQYF.

The gene calls are TRBV7-9 and TRBJ1-1; D might be TRBD1 (5 bases). Deletions cut 3 bases from V and 6 bases from J, with 14 bases between. The CDR3 has 14 residues. CDR1 is SEHNR and CDR2 is FQNEAQ in the germline V gene (reference sequence). In DNA form, the CDR3 reads TGTGCCAGCAGCTTTACAATGACGGGGCCTGAAGCTTTCTTT. Protein sequence: CASSFTMTGPEAFF.

This clone was recorded a few times. The chain uses TRBV5-1 and TRBJ2-3; no definite D call. V lost 0 bases and J lost 2, with 4 bases in between. The CDR3 runs to 13 residues. The germline V gene has CDR1 SGHRS and CDR2 YFSETQ. CDR3 in DNA: TGCGCCAGCAGCTTGGCCGTCACAGATACGCAGTATTTT. It encodes CASSLAVTDTQYF.

The chain joins TRBV6-4 to TRBJ2-3; 7 bases are a match to TRBD2. After removal of 3 bases from V and 1 base from J, the junction contained 1 base not matched to a gene. The CDR3 length is 14 residues. CDR1 MRHNA and CDR2 SNTAGT come from the germline V gene. This CDR3 reads CASSEAGGTDTQYF. The DNA of the CDR3 is TGTGCCAGCAGTGAGGCGGGGGGCACAGATACGCAGTATTTT.

This clone was recorded a few times. V is TRBV30 and J is TRBJ1-5, with unresolved D. The CDR3 is made up of 13 amino acids. Per the germline V gene, CDR1 is GTSNPN and CDR2 is SVGIG (reference sequence). Trimming removed 0 bases from V and 2 bases from J, with 5 bases in between. CDR3 protein: CAWSVDGNQPQHF. Here the CDR3 DNA reads TGTGCCTGGAGTGTGGACGGCAATCAGCCCCAGCATTTT.

V and J are TRBV5-1 and TRBJ2-1; D is undetermined. The CDR3 is made up of 14 amino acids. The V end lost 8 bases, the J end lost 6 bases, and 18 bases lay between the germline ends. From germline, CDR1 is SGHRS and CDR2 YFSETQ. The CDR3 loop is CASLTRPSSNEQFF. The CDR3 DNA reads TGCGCCAGTTTGACCCGACCGAGCTCCAATGAGCAGTTCTTC.

The chain uses TRBV15 and TRBJ1-1; perhaps TRBD1 as D (6 bases). The CDR3 sequence is 15 residues long. Trimming cost V 9 bases and J 2 bases, with 19 bases left between them. Germline V gene sequence: CDR1 LNHNV, CDR2 YYDKDF (reference sequence). CDR3 in DNA: TGTGCCACGTCAGGGGCAGGGAGGTTTAACACTGAAGCTTTCTTT. Amino acid sequence: CATSGAGRFNTEAFF.

The V gene is TRBV4-3, the J gene TRBJ2-2; 8 positions match TRBD2. The length of the CDR3 is 16 residues. V lost 1 base, J lost 2 bases, and 3 bases stayed unmatched. Per germline, CDR1 LGHNA and CDR2 YSLEER. CDR3 amino acids: CASSQGTSGNTGELFF. The CDR3 nucleotides are TGCGCCAGCAGCCAAGGAACTAGCGGAAACACCGGGGAGCTGTTTTTT.

The chain recombines TRBV6-4 with TRBJ1-5; D call uncertain. Germline-derived CDR1 and CDR2 are MRHNA and SNTAGT. Trimming shortened V by 5 bases and J by 4 bases, and 9 bases separated the two germline ends. CDR3 length: 13 amino acids. The CDR3 sequence: CASSREENQPQHF. The CDR3 DNA reads as TGTGCCAGCAGTAGAGAAGAGAATCAGCCCCAGCATTTT.

V is TRBV7-2 and J is TRBJ2-1; no firm D call. V was shortened by 6 bases and J by 12 bases, with 12 bases between the two germline ends. CDR1 SGHTA and CDR2 FQGNSA come from the germline V gene. The CDR3 is 11 residues long. The CDR3 coding sequence is TGTGCCAGCAGTTTGCTGAGTGGGCAGTTCTTC. Its translation is CASSLLSGQFF.

Judged by abundance, this clone is medium-sized. The chain carries TRBV11-2 and TRBJ2-3; perhaps TRBD1 as D (6 bases). CDR3 length: 18 residues. V lost 0 bases to trimming and J lost 1 base, with 17 bases between them. Germline CDR1 and CDR2: SGHAT and FQNNGV. For the CDR3, the DNA is TGTGCCAGCAGCTTAGAGGAAGTAGGGGGTGTTGGCACAGATACGCAGTATTTT. This translates into CASSLEEVGGVGTDTQYF.

The chain links TRBV10-1 to TRBJ2-1, with D perhaps TRBD1 or TRBD2 (5 bases each). Germline assignment: CDR1 WNHNN and CDR2 SYGVQD (reference sequence). V shed 3 bases and J shed 13 bases, with 19 bases lying between them. This CDR3 comprises 14 residues. CDR3 nucleotides: TGCGCCAGCAGTGAAACCGTCATCCGGGACCAACAGTTCTTC. It encodes CASSETVIRDQQFF.

The chain links TRBV7-9 to TRBJ1-4; TRBD1 is a possible D gene (5 bases). The CDR3 has 15 amino acids. Germline assignment: CDR1 SEHNR and CDR2 FQNEAQ (reference sequence). V was trimmed by 5 bases and J by 3 bases, leaving 13 bases between them. The CDR3, as DNA: TGTGCCAGCAGCCCATCCAGGGTGTCTAATGAAAAACTGTTTTTT. Translating gives CASSPSRVSNEKLFF.

This clone was seen a single time. The chain recombines TRBV6-5 with TRBJ1-5; D is perhaps TRBD1 (5 bases). Germline CDR1 MNHEY, CDR2 SVGAGI. V was cut by 6 bases and J by 1 base, with 10 bases left in between. The CDR3 runs 14 residues. The CDR3 DNA follows: TGTGCCAGCAGAGACGGACAAAGCAATCAGCCCCAGCATTTT. Protein product: CASRDGQSNQPQHF.

The rearrangement links TRBV15 to TRBJ1-2; 7 nucleotides align to TRBD1. CDR1 and CDR2 (germline): LNHNV, YYDKDF (reference sequence). The CDR3 has 14 residues. Germline trimming cut 5 bases from V and 3 bases from J; bases unmatched to any gene: 6. CDR3 residues: CATSQEGADYGYTF. The CDR3, as DNA: TGTGCCACCAGCCAGGAGGGGGCAGACTATGGCTACACCTTC.